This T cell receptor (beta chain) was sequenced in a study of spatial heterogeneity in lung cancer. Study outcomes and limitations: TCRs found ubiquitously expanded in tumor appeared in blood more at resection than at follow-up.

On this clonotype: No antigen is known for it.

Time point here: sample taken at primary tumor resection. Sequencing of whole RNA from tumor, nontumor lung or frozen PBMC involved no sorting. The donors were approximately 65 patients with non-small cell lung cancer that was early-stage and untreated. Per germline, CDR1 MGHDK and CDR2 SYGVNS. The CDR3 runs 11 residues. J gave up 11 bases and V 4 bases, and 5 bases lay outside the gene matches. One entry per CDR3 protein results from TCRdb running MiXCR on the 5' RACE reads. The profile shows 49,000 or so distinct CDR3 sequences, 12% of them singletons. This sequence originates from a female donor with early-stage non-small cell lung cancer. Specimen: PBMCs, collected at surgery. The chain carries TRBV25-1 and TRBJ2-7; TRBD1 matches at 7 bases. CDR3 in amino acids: CASSVSGTEYF. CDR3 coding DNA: TGTGCCAGCAGTGTCTCCGGGACAGAGTACTTC.